A selection of T cell receptor beta chains follows, all from one sample in a study of cytomegalovirus exposure and HLA in healthy donors. Sequenced by immunoSEQ multiplex PCR; TCRdb stores in-frame clones only, minus some. The sample yields about 140,000 clones, 70% to 80% seen once. Sequenced sample: PBMCs. The receptors were gathered from a female donor in good health and CMV-seronegative. Both conserved end residues are part of each CDR3. The D gene is left open where the match is weak. Size is omitted from some rows. Given values are once, few, many or a class for expanded clones.

d_gene	v_gene	j_gene	len	abundance	CDR3nt	CDR3aa
TRBD2	TRBV5-4	TRBJ2-1	14	.	TGTGCCAGCAGCGTTCTTAGCGGGGGGGCGCTTCTGTTCTTC	CASSVLSGGALLFF
TRBD2	TRBV10-2	TRBJ2-2	16	few	TGCGCCAGCTCTCTTAGACTAGCGGGGGGGATAGGGGAGCTGTTTTTT	CASSLRLAGGIGELFF
.	TRBV2	TRBJ2-7	14	.	TGTGCCAGCGTTTTACGGGAGTCCTCCTACGAGCAGTACTTC	CASVLRESSYEQYF
.	TRBV15	TRBJ2-5	15	once	TGTGCCACCAGTCCCGCCGGGGGGCGAGGAGAGACCCAGTACTTC	CATSPAGGRGETQYF
.	TRBV19	TRBJ1-1	13	few	TGTGCCAGTAGTATGGGCAGGGCCACTGAAGCTTTCTTT	CASSMGRATEAFF
.	TRBV27	TRBJ2-7	14	.	TGTGCCAGCAGTTTATCGCGGGGAGGAGACGAGCAGTACTTC	CASSLSRGGDEQYF
TRBD1	TRBV2	TRBJ2-1	12	.	TGTGCCAGCAGGGCAGGGGGCAATGAGCAGTTCTTC	CASRAGGNEQFF
.	TRBV28	TRBJ1-1	15	.	TGTGCCAGCAGCTTAATGGCCCAGGGTGGAACTGAAGCTTTCTTT	CASSLMAQGGTEAFF
.	TRBV5-6	TRBJ2-3	14	.	TGTGCCAGCAGCTTCGGAGTAAGCACAGATACGCAGTATTTT	CASSFGVSTDTQYF
.	TRBV6-5	TRBJ2-3	14	.	TGTGCCAGCAGTTACAGGGCAGGGGCAGATACGCAGTATTTT	CASSYRAGADTQYF
TRBD2	TRBV27	TRBJ2-2	21	.	TGTGCCAGCAGTTTGAGGGGGATCGGGACTAGCGGGAGGGAAACCACCGGGGAGCTGTTTTTT	CASSLRGIGTSGRETTGELFF
.	TRBV9	TRBJ2-3	15	.	TGTGCCAGCAGCCCGCTAGCATCTAGCACAGATACGCAGTATTTT	CASSPLASSTDTQYF
TRBD2	TRBV5-1	TRBJ2-1	17	.	TGCGCCAGCAGATCGTTTTTTGCGGGAGTGTTGAGCAATGAGCAGTTCTTC	CASRSFFAGVLSNEQFF
.	TRBV18	TRBJ1-1	17	.	TGTGCCAGCTCACCCGGGGAGGGCGGGATGCTGAACACTGAAGCTTTCTTT	CASSPGEGGMLNTEAFF